This entry describes one T cell receptor (beta chain). This record belongs to a study of T cells after yellow fever vaccination. About the research overall: Low-cell-number fractions underwent preparation using SMART-Seq v4 Ultra Low Input.

Germline CDR1 is LNHNV and CDR2 is YYDKDF (reference sequence). V was pared by 1 base and J by 14 bases, with 18 bases between. The CDR3 loop spans 14 amino acids. By 5'RACE template switching, TCR cDNA was produced, with a universal primer site and UMIs added in the process. TCRdb re-called the 5' RACE reads with MiXCR, one entry per CDR3 protein. The sample gives some 73,000 distinct CDR3 sequences, just under 8% of which show up once; about two fifths is in the top ten. This chain uses TRBV15 with TRBJ2-1; no definite D call. The starting material was CD8+ T cells sorted from PBMCs, obtained on the day of the yellow fever booster vaccination. This sequence originates from a man younger than 45 who received the YFV17D yellow fever vaccine. For the CDR3, the DNA is TGTGCCACCAGCAGAGTCGCTCGCCGACTCGAGAAGTTCTTC. Encoded protein: CATSRVARRLEKFF.